This is a list of T cell receptor beta chains from one sample in a study of cytomegalovirus exposure and HLA in healthy donors. Here immunoSEQ multiplex PCR was the method, and the copy in TCRdb shows in-frame clones only, minus some. The sample carries 100,000 to 150,000 clones, 15% recorded once. Sequencing was carried out using PBMCs. These receptors were obtained from a woman between 18 and 30 years old in good health and CMV-seronegative. Both conserved end residues are part of each CDR3. A D gene is named only where the DNA matches it firmly. Not all rows give a size; the values are once, few, many and, for expanded clones, a class.

clone_size d_call j_call cdr3_length v_call cdr3_aa cdr3_nt
few TRBD2 TRBJ2-7 13 TRBV27 CASTSGTSNEQYF TGTGCCAGCACCTCCGGGACTAGCAACGAGCAGTACTTC
once NA TRBJ2-7 16 TRBV7-8 CASSPNRENPLGEQYF TGTGCCAGCAGCCCAAATCGGGAGAACCCTTTGGGAGAGCAGTACTTC
NA TRBD1 TRBJ1-2 12 TRBV6-5 CASRKGAGGYTF TGTGCCAGCAGAAAGGGGGCGGGTGGCTACACCTTC
NA TRBD2 TRBJ2-7 16 TRBV4-1 CASSQGDREREGEQYF TGCGCCAGCAGCCAAGGGGACCGGGAAAGGGAGGGCGAGCAGTACTTC
NA NA TRBJ1-2 14 TRBV6-1 CASSEGGRNYGYTF TGTGCCAGCAGTGAAGGCGGGAGGAACTATGGCTACACCTTC
few NA TRBJ2-1 11 TRBV6-5 CASRANNEQFF TGTGCCAGCAGGGCCAACAATGAGCAGTTCTTC
few NA TRBJ1-2 14 TRBV15 CATSRAAANYGYTF TGTGCCACCAGCAGAGCTGCGGCTAACTATGGCTACACCTTC
NA NA TRBJ1-2 14 TRBV9 CASSVALDSYGYTF TGTGCCAGCAGCGTAGCCCTTGACAGTTATGGCTACACCTTC
NA NA TRBJ2-7 13 TRBV7-9 CASSGQNPYEQYF TGTGCCAGCAGCGGACAAAATCCCTACGAGCAGTACTTC
NA NA TRBJ1-5 14 TRBV10-2 CASSEAQIYQPQHF TGCGCCAGCAGTGAAGCGCAGATTTATCAGCCCCAGCATTTT
few NA TRBJ1-4 16 TRBV7-8 CASSSRWGLTNEKLFF TGTGCCAGCAGCTCCCGCTGGGGGCTGACTAATGAAAAACTGTTTTTT
NA NA TRBJ1-1 15 TRBV5-5 CASSLAWGDRTEAFF TGTGCCAGCAGCTTGGCGTGGGGGGATAGGACTGAAGCTTTCTTT
few NA TRBJ1-3 14 TRBV6-6 CASSAESSGNTIYF TGTGCCAGCAGTGCGGAGAGCTCTGGAAACACCATATATTTT
NA TRBD2 TRBJ2-2 17 TRBV4-1 CASSQVLAGFNTGELFF TGCGCCAGCAGCCAAGTGTTAGCGGGATTCAACACCGGGGAGCTGTTTTTT
NA NA TRBJ1-5 15 TRBV4-3 CASSQEAGPNQPQHF TGCGCCAGCAGCCAAGAGGCAGGGCCTAATCAGCCCCAGCATTTT
NA NA TRBJ1-4 13 TRBV30 CAWSGDMREKLFF TGTGCCTGGAGTGGGGACATGCGGGAAAAACTGTTTTTT
NA NA TRBJ2-3 14 TRBV6-5 CASKGRGSTDTQYF TGTGCCAGTAAGGGGCGGGGTAGCACAGATACGCAGTATTTT
few NA TRBJ2-3 15 TRBV30 CAWSGPAERRGTQYF TGTGCCTGGAGTGGGCCAGCGGAGAGGAGGGGTACGCAGTATTTT
few NA TRBJ1-6 14 TRBV15 CATSRHRGDVPLHF TGTGCCACCAGCAGACACCGGGGGGACGTTCCCCTCCACTTT
NA TRBD2 TRBJ2-3 15 TRBV7-2 CASSLLRGGTDTQYF TGTGCCAGCAGCTTATTGCGGGGGGGCACAGATACGCAGTATTTT
NA NA TRBJ1-4 14 TRBV29-1 CSVADSLRPEKLFF TGCAGCGTTGCGGACAGCCTCCGCCCTGAAAAACTGTTTTTT
few NA TRBJ2-2 17 TRBV7-3 CASSLIVGGPVTGELFF TGTGCCAGCAGCTTAATTGTCGGGGGGCCGGTCACCGGGGAGCTGTTTTTT
NA TRBD1 TRBJ1-1 11 TRBV7-9 CASSLEGAAFF TGTGCCAGCAGCTTAGAGGGGGCGGCTTTCTTT
NA TRBD2 TRBJ2-7 17 TRBV4-1 CASSYTVGLAGPYEQYF TGCGCCAGCAGCTACACAGTCGGACTAGCGGGTCCCTACGAGCAGTACTTC
few NA TRBJ2-5 16 TRBV5-1 CASSLDAGVGGETQYF TGCGCCAGCAGCTTGGATGCAGGGGTCGGTGGAGAGACCCAGTACTTC
NA NA TRBJ1-1 19 TRBV7-8 CASSPLGGPTNPMNTEAFF TGTGCCAGCAGCCCACTCGGGGGGCCCACTAATCCCATGAACACTGAAGCTTTCTTT
NA NA TRBJ1-4 16 TRBV28 CASSLLGGGGFEKLFF TGTGCCAGCAGTTTATTAGGGGGGGGAGGGTTTGAAAAACTGTTTTTT
NA TRBD1 TRBJ2-7 14 TRBV27 CASSLRQGIYEQYF TGTGCCAGCAGCCTCCGACAGGGGATCTACGAGCAGTACTTC
NA TRBD1 TRBJ1-2 14 TRBV6-5 CASSAQGAYYGYTF TGTGCCAGCAGTGCACAGGGGGCGTACTATGGCTACACCTTC
NA TRBD1 TRBJ2-2 15 TRBV23-1 CAISERQGNTGELFF TGCGCCATCTCAGAGAGACAGGGTAACACCGGGGAGCTGTTTTTT
few NA TRBJ2-5 17 TRBV7-9 CASSPWGLRNLQETQYF TGTGCCAGCAGCCCTTGGGGGCTTAGGAATCTCCAAGAGACCCAGTACTTC
NA NA TRBJ1-1 15 TRBV12-5 CASGYGRNRNTEAFF TGTGCTAGTGGTTACGGGAGAAATAGGAACACTGAAGCTTTCTTT
few NA TRBJ1-6 15 TRBV30 CAWSVAGLNYSPLHF TGTGCCTGGAGTGTTGCGGGACTGAACTATTCACCCCTCCACTTT
NA TRBD2 TRBJ2-7 15 TRBV27 CASSPAGGPTSEQYF TGTGCCAGCAGCCCAGCGGGAGGGCCGACTAGCGAGCAGTACTTC
NA NA TRBJ2-7 13 TRBV6-5 CASSYSAGYEQYF TGTGCCAGCAGTTACTCAGCGGGCTACGAGCAGTACTTC
NA NA TRBJ2-1 13 TRBV15 CATSRDPGDEQFF TGTGCCACCAGCAGGGACCCCGGGGATGAGCAGTTCTTC